What follows are 15 T cell receptor beta chains derived from one specimen sequenced in a study of T cell repertoires in cytomegalovirus infection (dated by TCRdb to about 2019). Which antigens these TCRs recognize remains unknown. For sequencing, an Illumina HiSeq 1500 was employed. The public reads were run again by TCRdb, first through fastp at Q25 and then through MiXCR, and only productive beta chains were kept. Identical CDR3 proteins give one entry, which carries the most common genes and DNA. This sample comprises about 920,000 distinct CDR3 sequences, about a third of them detected only once. The top ten clonotypes cover 13% of the sample. Read against the paper, the sample's treatment or condition label means: in vitro stimulation with specific CMV peptide epitopes to enrich CMV-specific T cells. The material sequenced was cultured CD8+ T cells from PBMCs, taken from culture after CMV antigen stimulation. These receptor sequences come from a human donor in good health (CMV status not recorded). Some clones in this sample may be carry-over from other donors' samples.

About this clonotype: A junction boundary mismatches the germline segment, possibly from a read error. This chain joins TRBV10-3 and TRBJ1-3, with D perhaps matching TRBD1 (6 bases). This CDR3 spans 15 amino acids. Germline lookup yields CDR1 ENHRY and CDR2 SYGVKD. In DNA, the CDR3 is TGTGTCATCAAACAGGGAGACCGCTCTGGAAACACCATATATTTT. Protein product: CVIKQGDRSGNTIYF.

This clonotype came up many times. V and J are TRBV12-3 or TRBV12-4 and TRBJ1-3, with 9 bases that match TRBD1. The CDR3 spans 17 residues. Trimming at V came to 5 bases and at J to 0 bases, leaving 8 bases not matched to a gene. CDR3 nucleotides: TGTGCCAGCAGTCCAAGACAGGGGGTTCGCTCTGGAAACACCATATATTTT. Translating gives CASSPRQGVRSGNTIYF.

This clonotype appeared a few times. The V and J genes are TRBV12-5 and TRBJ2-2; D could derive from TRBD1 or TRBD2 (5 bases each). Germline loops: CDR1 LGHNT, CDR2 FRNRAP. Between the trimmed V and J ends, which lost 3 bases and 0 bases, there was a span of 17 bases. The CDR3 covers 18 residues. Here the CDR3 DNA reads TGTGCTAGTGGTTTCACCCTCCCGGGACGTTCGAACACCGGGGAGCTGTTTTTT. Its protein is CASGFTLPGRSNTGELFF.

As to this clonotype: The DNA is omitted, as the CDR3 cannot be located on it reliably, and the CDR3 follows TCRdb's listing. The gene calls are TRBV7-5 and TRBJ2-3; the table's TRBD1 call for D was not verified on the DNA. TRBV7-5 is marked as a pseudogene. Termini included, the CDR3 measures 19 amino acids. CDR3 sequence: CISVPEALRRGRGSDTQYF.

This clonotype was observed a few times. CDR3 loop: CASSEGDWGQLTGELFF. The CDR3 DNA is TGTGCCAGCAGTGAAGGGGACTGGGGGCAGCTCACCGGGGAGCTGTTTTTT. This chain connects TRBV6-1 to TRBJ2-2; the D gene could be TRBD1 or TRBD2 (6 bases each). Looked up from germline, CDR1 is MNHNS and CDR2 is SASEGT. V was trimmed by 1 base and J by 4 bases, leaving 16 bases between them. The CDR3 has 17 residues.

This chain links TRBV9 with TRBJ2-3, with D possibly being TRBD1 (6 bases). The CDR3 is made up of 15 amino acids. V shed 0 bases and J shed 3 bases, with 11 bases lying between them. Germline V gene sequence: CDR1 SGDLS, CDR2 YYNGEE. The CDR3 loop reads CASSVGTDWTDTQYF. The DNA for the CDR3 is TGTGCCAGCAGCGTAGGGACAGACTGGACAGATACGCAGTATTTT. Full variable domain (outside the CDR3, taken from reference TRBV9 and TRBJ2-3): DSGVTQTPKHLITATGQRVTLRCSPRSGDLSVYWYQQSLDQGLQFLIQYYNGEERAKGNILERFSAQQFPDLHSELNLSSLELGDSALYFCASSVGTDWTDTQYFGPGTRLTVL.

V and J are TRBV4-1 and TRBJ2-6; no reliable D call. V shed 5 bases and J shed 1 base, with 18 bases lying between them. CDR1 MGHRA and CDR2 YSYEKL come from the germline V gene. The length of the CDR3 is 18 residues. The CDR3 sequence is CASSTRETRESGANVLTF. CDR3 bases: TGCGCCAGCAGCACGCGCGAGACAAGAGAATCTGGGGCCAACGTCCTGACTTTC.

The CDR3 coding sequence is TGCGCCAGCAGTGCCGGGGCAGGGGCCACCTACGAGCAGTACTTC. Its protein product is CASSAGAGATYEQYF. This rearrangement joins TRBV10-1 to TRBJ2-7; tentative D call: TRBD1 (6 bases). The CDR3 spans 15 residues. CDR1 is WNHNN and CDR2 is SYGVQD in the germline V gene (reference sequence). V lost 4 bases to trimming and J lost 2 bases, with 15 bases between them.

This clonotype has a count of ten or more. The junction differs from germline at one of its ends, possibly a read error. The V call is TRBV4-1, the J call TRBJ1-4, with D hard to call. There are 12 residues in the CDR3. Germline V CDR1 and CDR2: MGHRA, YSYEKL. The CDR3 protein is CASSQAKEKLFF. The CDR3 DNA is TGCGCCAGCAGCCAAGCTAAAGAAAAACTGTTTTTT.

The rearrangement links TRBV4-1 to TRBJ1-1, with D maybe TRBD1 (5 bases). The length of the CDR3 is 14 residues. Trimming took off 0 bases at V and 5 bases at J, with 10 bases between the two ends. Germline CDR1 and CDR2: MGHRA and YSYEKL. CDR3 coding DNA: TGCGCCAGCAGCCAAGACTGGAGGGGAACTGAAGCTTTCTTT. Its protein is CASSQDWRGTEAFF.

The chain carries TRBV24-1 and TRBJ2-3; 7 bases fit TRBD2. Per the germline V gene, CDR1 is KGHDR and CDR2 is SFDVKD. CDR3 length: 16 residues. J lost 2 bases, V lost 5 bases, and 9 bases had no gene match. The CDR3 bases are TGTGCCACCAGTGGCGTGCGGGAGACCCTCACAGATACGCAGTATTTT. Protein: CATSGVRETLTDTQYF.

This clonotype has more than one count but fewer than ten. V gene TRBV7-6 combines with J gene TRBJ2-1; 8 bases are shared with TRBD1. The V and J ends lost 3 bases and 8 bases, in that order; junction bases with no gene match: 12. CDR1 is SGHVS, CDR2 FNYEAQ, per germline. This CDR3 has 16 residues. CDR3 in amino acids: CASSFNRDTGGHEQFF. DNA for the CDR3: TGTGCCAGCAGCTTCAACCGGGACACAGGGGGTCATGAGCAGTTCTTC. Combining the CDR3 with reference TRBV7-6 and TRBJ2-1 gives the whole variable domain GAGVSQSPRYKVTKRGQDVALRCDPISGHVSLYWYRQALGQGPEFLTYFNYEAQQDKSGLPNDRFSAERPEGSISTLTIQRTEQRDSAMYRCASSFNRDTGGHEQFFGPGTRLTVL.

The chain combines TRBV24-1 with TRBJ2-5, with a weak D call TRBD2 (6 bases). CDR3 length: 14 amino acids. CDR1 is KGHDR, CDR2 SFDVKD, per germline. The V end was cut by 5 bases, the J end by 5 bases, with 14 bases between. CDR3 nucleotide sequence: TGTGCCACCAGTGCCTCCTCGGGGGTGGAGACCCAGTACTTC. Protein product: CATSASSGVETQYF.

V gene TRBV12-3 or TRBV12-4 combines with J gene TRBJ2-7; D is undetermined. The ends were cut back, 4 bases at V and 9 bases at J, with 10 bases in the middle. CDR3 length: 11 amino acids. CDR3 protein: CASSSTHRQYF. The CDR3 DNA sequence: TGTGCCAGCAGTTCGACCCACCGGCAGTACTTC.

The sample holds one count of this clonotype. This sequence joins TRBV6-8 and TRBJ1-2; D is undetermined. The V end lost 0 bases, the J end lost 3 bases, and 17 bases lay between the germline ends. Looked up from germline, CDR1 is MNHGY and CDR2 is SAAAGT. This CDR3 region has 17 residues. As DNA, the CDR3 is TGTGCCAGCAGTTACTCGAAGAACGTTCGGCAGGACTATGGCTACACCTTC. Translation: CASSYSKNVRQDYGYTF.